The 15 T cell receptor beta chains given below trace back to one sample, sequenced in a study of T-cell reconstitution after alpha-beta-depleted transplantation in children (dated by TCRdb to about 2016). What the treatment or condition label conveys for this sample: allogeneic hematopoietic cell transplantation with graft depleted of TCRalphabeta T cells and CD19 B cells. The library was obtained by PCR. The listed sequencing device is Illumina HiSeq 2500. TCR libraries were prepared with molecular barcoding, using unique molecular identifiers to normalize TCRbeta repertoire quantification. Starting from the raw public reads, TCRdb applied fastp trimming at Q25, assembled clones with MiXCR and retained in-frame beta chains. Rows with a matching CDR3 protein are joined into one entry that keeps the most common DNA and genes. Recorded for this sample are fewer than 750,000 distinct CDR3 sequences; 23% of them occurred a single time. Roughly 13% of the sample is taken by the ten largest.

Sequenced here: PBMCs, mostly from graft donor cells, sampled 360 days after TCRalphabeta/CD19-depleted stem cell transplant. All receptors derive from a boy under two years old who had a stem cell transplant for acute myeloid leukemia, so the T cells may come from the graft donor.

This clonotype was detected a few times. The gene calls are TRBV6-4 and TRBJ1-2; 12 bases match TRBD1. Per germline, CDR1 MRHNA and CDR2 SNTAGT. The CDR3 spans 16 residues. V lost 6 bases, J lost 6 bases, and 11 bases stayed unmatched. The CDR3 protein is CASRLGTGGARDGYTF. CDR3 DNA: TGTGCCAGCAGGCTCGGGACAGGGGGCGCCAGGGATGGCTACACCTTC.

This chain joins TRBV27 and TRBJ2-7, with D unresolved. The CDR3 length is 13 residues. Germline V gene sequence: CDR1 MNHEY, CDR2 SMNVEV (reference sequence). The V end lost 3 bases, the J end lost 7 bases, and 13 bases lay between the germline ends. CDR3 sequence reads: CASSFAPGYEQYF. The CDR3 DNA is TGTGCCAGCAGTTTTGCCCCAGGCTATGAGCAGTACTTC.

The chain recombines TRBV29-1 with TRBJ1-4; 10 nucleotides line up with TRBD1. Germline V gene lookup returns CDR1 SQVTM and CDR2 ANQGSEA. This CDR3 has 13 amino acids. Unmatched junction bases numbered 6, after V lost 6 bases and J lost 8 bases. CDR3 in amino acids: CSVSGQGGEKLFF. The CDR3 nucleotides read TGCAGCGTATCCGGACAGGGGGGAGAAAAACTGTTTTTT.

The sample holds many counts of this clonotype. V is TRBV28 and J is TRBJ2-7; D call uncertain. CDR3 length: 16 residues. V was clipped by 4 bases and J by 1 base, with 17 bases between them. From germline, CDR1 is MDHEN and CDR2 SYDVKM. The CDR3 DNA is TGTGCCAGCAGTTCCGGCCCGACGAAAGTATCCTACGAGCAGTACGTC. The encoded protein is CASSSGPTKVSYEQYV.

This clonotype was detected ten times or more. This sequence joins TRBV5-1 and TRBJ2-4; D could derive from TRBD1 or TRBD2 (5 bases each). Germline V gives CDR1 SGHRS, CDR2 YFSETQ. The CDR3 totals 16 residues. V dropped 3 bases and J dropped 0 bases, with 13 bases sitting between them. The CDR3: CASSSDRGLAKNIQYF. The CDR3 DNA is TGCGCCAGCAGCTCTGACAGAGGGCTAGCCAAAAACATTCAGTACTTC.

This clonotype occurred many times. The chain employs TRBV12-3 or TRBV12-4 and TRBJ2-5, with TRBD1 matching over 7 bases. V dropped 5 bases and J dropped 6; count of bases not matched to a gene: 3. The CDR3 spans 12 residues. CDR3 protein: CASSPQGKTQYF. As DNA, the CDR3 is TGTGCCAGCAGTCCACAGGGGAAGACCCAGTACTTC.

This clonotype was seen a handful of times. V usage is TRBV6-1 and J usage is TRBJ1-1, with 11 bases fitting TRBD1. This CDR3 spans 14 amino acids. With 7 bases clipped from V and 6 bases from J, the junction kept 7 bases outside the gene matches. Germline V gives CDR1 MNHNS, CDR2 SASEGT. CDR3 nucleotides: TGTGCCAGCACCGTTGGACAGGGGGCCCCTGAAGCTTTCTTT. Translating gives CASTVGQGAPEAFF.

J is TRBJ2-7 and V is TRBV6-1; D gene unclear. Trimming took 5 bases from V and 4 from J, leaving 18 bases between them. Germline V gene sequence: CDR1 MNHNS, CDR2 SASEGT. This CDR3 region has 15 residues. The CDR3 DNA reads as TGTGCCAGCAGTCCGCGGCAAAGTCTGGGGTACGAGCAGTACGTC. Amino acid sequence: CASSPRQSLGYEQYV.

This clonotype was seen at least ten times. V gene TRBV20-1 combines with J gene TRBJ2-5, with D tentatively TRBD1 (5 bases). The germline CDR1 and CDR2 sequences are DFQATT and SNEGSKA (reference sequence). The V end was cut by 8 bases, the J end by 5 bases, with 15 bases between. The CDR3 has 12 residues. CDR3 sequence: CSLSRAMETQYF. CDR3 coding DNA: TGCAGTCTCTCCAGGGCTATGGAGACCCAGTACTTC.

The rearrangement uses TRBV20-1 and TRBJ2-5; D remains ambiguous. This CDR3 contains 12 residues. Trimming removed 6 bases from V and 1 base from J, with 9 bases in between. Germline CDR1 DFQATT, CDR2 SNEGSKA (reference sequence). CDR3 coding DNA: TGCAGTGCGGAGCACGGCCAAGAGACCCAGTACTTC. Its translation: CSAEHGQETQYF.

The CDR3, as DNA: TGTGCCTTCTGTTTTGTCCCCCAAACACTACGTTTCCAAGAGACCCAGTACTTC. Translation gives CAFCFVPQTLRFQETQYF. The chain couples TRBV3-1 to TRBJ2-5; D ambiguous. Germline V lookup: CDR1 LGHDT, CDR2 YNNKEL (reference sequence). The CDR3 has 18 amino acids. Trimming removed 11 bases at V and 1 base at J, with 29 bases between.

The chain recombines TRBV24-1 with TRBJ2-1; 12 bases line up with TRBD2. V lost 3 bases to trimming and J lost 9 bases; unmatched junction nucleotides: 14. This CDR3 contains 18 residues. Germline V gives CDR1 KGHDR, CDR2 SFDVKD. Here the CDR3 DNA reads TGTGCCACCAGTGATCCTACTAGCGGGGGGCCCATTGAGGGTGAGCAGTTCTTC. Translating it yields CATSDPTSGGPIEGEQFF.

The CDR3 loop reads CASSFGGTYNEQFF. Here the CDR3 DNA reads TGCGCCAGCAGCTTTGGGGGCACCTACAATGAGCAGTTCTTC. The chain recombines TRBV5-1 with TRBJ2-1; tentatively, D is TRBD1 (6 bases). Germline V gives CDR1 SGHRS, CDR2 YFSETQ. The CDR3 is 14 amino acids. Trimming removed 2 bases from V and 2 bases from J, with 8 bases in between.

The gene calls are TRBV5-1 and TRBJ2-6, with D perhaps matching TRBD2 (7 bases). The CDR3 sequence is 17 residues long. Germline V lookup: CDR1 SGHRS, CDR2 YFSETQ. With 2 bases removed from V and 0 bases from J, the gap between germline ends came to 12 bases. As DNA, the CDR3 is TGCGCCAGCAGCTTCGGGGGGCCTATCTCTGGGGCCAACGTCCTGACTTTC. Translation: CASSFGGPISGANVLTF.

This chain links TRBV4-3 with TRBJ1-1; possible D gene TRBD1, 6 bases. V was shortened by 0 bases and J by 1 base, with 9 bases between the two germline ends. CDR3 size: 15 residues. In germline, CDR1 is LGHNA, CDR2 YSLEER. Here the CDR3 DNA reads TGCGCCAGCAGCCAAGAAAGGGGGGCGAACACTGAAGCTTTCTTT. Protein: CASSQERGANTEAFF.